The 2 T cell receptor beta chains given below trace back to one sample, sequenced in a study of response to subunit inactivated influenza vaccine. TCRdb re-derived calls from the RT-PCR reads in MiXCR, one entry per CDR3 protein. The sample has more than 700,000 distinct CDR3 sequences, approximately 22% seen once. The starting material was PBMCs from blood, obtained 5 days after vaccination. The receptor set was obtained from a man in his forties or fifties who received an inactivated influenza vaccine.

The genes are TRBV28 and TRBJ2-1; TRBD2 agrees at 9 bases. The CDR3 covers 16 residues. Trimming cost V 0 bases and J 7 bases; bases outside gene matches: 7. Germline CDR1 and CDR2: MDHEN and SYDVKM. This chain's CDR3 is CASSLWSASGTNEQFF. The DNA for the CDR3 is TGTGCCAGCAGTTTATGGTCGGCTAGCGGGACTAATGAGCAGTTCTTC.

This clonotype was counted only a few times. DNA for the CDR3: TGTGCCAGCAGTCCGAGTTCCCGGTACAATGAGCAGTTCTTC. Translated: CASSPSSRYNEQFF. This chain joins TRBV12-3 or TRBV12-4 and TRBJ2-1; D unresolved. V dropped 5 bases and J dropped 4 bases, with 12 bases sitting between them. This CDR3 has 14 residues.